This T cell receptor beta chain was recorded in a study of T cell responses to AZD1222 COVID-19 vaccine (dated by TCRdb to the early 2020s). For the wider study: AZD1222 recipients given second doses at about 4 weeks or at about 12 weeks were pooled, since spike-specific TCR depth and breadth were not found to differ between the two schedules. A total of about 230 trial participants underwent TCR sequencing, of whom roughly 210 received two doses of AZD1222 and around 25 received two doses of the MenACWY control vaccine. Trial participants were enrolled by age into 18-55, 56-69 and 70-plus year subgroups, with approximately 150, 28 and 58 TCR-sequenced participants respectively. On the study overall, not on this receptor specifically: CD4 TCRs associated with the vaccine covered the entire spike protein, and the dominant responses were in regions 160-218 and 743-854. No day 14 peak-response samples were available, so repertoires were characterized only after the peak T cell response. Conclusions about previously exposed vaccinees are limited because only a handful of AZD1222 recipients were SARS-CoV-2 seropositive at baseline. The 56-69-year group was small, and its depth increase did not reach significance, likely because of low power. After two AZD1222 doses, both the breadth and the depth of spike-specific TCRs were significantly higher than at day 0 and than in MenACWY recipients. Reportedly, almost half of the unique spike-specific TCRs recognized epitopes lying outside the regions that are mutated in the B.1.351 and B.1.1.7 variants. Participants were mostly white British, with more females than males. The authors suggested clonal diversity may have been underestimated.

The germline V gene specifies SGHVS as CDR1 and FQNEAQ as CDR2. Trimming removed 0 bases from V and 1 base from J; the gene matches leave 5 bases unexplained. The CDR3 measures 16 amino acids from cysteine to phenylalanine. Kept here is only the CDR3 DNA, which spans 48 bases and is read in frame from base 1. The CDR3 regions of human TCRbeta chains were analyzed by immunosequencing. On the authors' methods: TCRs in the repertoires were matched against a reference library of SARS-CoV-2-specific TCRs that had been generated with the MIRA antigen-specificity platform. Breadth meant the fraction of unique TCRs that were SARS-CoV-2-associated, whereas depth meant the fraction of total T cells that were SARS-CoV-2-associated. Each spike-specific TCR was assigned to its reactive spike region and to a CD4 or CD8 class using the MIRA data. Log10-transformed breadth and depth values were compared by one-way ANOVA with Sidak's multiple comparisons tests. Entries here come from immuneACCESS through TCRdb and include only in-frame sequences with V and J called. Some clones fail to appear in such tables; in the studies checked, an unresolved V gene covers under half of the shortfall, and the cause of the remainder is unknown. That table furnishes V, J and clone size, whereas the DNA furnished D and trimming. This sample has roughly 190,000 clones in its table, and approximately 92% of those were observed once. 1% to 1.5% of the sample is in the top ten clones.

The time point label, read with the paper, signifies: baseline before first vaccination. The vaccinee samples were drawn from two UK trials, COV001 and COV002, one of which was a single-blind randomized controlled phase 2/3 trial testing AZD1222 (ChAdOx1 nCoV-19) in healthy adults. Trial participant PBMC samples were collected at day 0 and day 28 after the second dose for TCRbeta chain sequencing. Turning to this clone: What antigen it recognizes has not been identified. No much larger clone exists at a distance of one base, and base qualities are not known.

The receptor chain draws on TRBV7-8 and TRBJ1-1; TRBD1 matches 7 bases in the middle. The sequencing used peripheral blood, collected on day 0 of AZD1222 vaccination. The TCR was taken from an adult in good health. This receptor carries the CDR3 CASSLAPRGSNTEAFF. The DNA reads TGTGCCAGCAGCTTAGCGCCCAGGGGGTCGAACACTGAAGCTTTCTTT.